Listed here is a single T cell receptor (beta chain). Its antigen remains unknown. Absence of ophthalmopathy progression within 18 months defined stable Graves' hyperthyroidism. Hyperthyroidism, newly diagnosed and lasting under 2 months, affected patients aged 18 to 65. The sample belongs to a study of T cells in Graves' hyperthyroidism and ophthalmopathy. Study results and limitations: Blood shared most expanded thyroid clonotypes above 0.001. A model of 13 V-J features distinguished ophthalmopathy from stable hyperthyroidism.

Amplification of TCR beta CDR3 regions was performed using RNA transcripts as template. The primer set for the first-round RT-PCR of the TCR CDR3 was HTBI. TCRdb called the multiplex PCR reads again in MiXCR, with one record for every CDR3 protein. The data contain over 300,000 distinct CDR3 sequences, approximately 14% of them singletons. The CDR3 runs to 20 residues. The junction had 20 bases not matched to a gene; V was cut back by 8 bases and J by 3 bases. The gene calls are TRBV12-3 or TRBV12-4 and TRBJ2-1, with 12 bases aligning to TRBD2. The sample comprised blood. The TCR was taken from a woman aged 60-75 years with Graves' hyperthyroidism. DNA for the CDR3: TGTGCCAGCTCACCACGGACTAGCGGGGCGGGGGGGAAGGACTACAATGAGCAGTTCTTC. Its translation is CASSPRTSGAGGKDYNEQFF.